These T cell receptor beta chains were read from a single sample in a study of cytomegalovirus exposure and HLA in healthy donors. Sequencing was performed with immunoSEQ multiplex PCR; in TCRdb, only in-frame clones are kept and a portion is missing. The sample has 100,000 to 150,000 clones; approximately 87% are singletons. The sequenced sample consisted of PBMCs. The receptors here all came from a man aged 18 to 29 in good health and CMV-seropositive. CDR3s include the opening cysteine and the closing phenylalanine or tryptophan. Fields, in order: V gene, J gene, D gene, clone size, CDR3 DNA, CDR3 protein. A D gene is named only where the DNA matches it firmly. Some rows have no size entry. The others give once, few or many, or a class for an expanded clone.

v_gene: TRBV4-1
j_gene: TRBJ2-1
d_gene: TRBD1
abundance: .
CDR3nt: TGCGCCAGCAGCCAGGGTCCAGGGGGCGCATTCGGTGAGCAGTTCTTC
CDR3aa: CASSQGPGGAFGEQFF

v_gene: TRBV11-2
j_gene: TRBJ2-3
d_gene: TRBD2
abundance: .
CDR3nt: TGTGCCAGCAGCTTAATAGGGACTAGCGGGGGTGGTAGCACAGATACGCAGTATTTT
CDR3aa: CASSLIGTSGGGSTDTQYF

v_gene: TRBV5-1
j_gene: TRBJ1-1
d_gene: .
abundance: .
CDR3nt: TGCGCCAGCAGCTTGGATATCGGAGGGACTGAAGCTTTCTTT
CDR3aa: CASSLDIGGTEAFF

v_gene: TRBV29-1
j_gene: TRBJ1-2
d_gene: TRBD1
abundance: once
CDR3nt: TGCAGCGTTGAAGAGGACAGGGGGTATGGCTACACCTTC
CDR3aa: CSVEEDRGYGYTF

v_gene: TRBV28
j_gene: TRBJ1-5
d_gene: TRBD1
abundance: .
CDR3nt: TGTGCCAGCAGTTTAGGACAGGGAGGCCAGCCCCAGCATTTT
CDR3aa: CASSLGQGGQPQHF

v_gene: TRBV10-3
j_gene: TRBJ2-1
d_gene: TRBD2
abundance: .
CDR3nt: TGTGCCATGGGACTAGCGGGTCTTGGGGGTGAGCAGTTCTTC
CDR3aa: CAMGLAGLGGEQFF

v_gene: TRBV11-2
j_gene: TRBJ2-7
d_gene: TRBD1
abundance: .
CDR3nt: TGTGCCAGCAGCTTAATTGAGGGACAGAACTCCTACGAGCAGTACTTC
CDR3aa: CASSLIEGQNSYEQYF

v_gene: TRBV30
j_gene: TRBJ1-5
d_gene: TRBD1
abundance: .
CDR3nt: TGTGCCTGGAGTGCCCGTCTACTCAGGGGGCGGGATCAGCCCCAGCATTTT
CDR3aa: CAWSARLLRGRDQPQHF

v_gene: TRBV6-1
j_gene: TRBJ2-4
d_gene: TRBD1
abundance: .
CDR3nt: TGTGCCAGCAGTCCCGGGACAGAGGGAAACATTCAGTACTTC
CDR3aa: CASSPGTEGNIQYF

v_gene: TRBV27
j_gene: TRBJ1-3
d_gene: TRBD1
abundance: .
CDR3nt: TGTGCCAGCAGTTTATGGGACAGGGGGTCCGGAAACACCATATATTTT
CDR3aa: CASSLWDRGSGNTIYF

v_gene: TRBV18
j_gene: TRBJ1-1
d_gene: .
abundance: .
CDR3nt: TGTGCCAGCTCACCACCGGTTCGGGGGAACACTGAAGCTTTCTTT
CDR3aa: CASSPPVRGNTEAFF

v_gene: TRBV28
j_gene: TRBJ1-3
d_gene: .
abundance: .
CDR3nt: TGTGCCAGCAGTTATCAAGACAGGTCTGGAAACACCATATATTTT
CDR3aa: CASSYQDRSGNTIYF

v_gene: TRBV7-7
j_gene: TRBJ1-2
d_gene: .
abundance: once
CDR3nt: TGTGCCAGCAGGCCGACGGTGGGGCGTATCAACTATGGCTACACCTTC
CDR3aa: CASRPTVGRINYGYTF

v_gene: TRBV7-9
j_gene: TRBJ1-1
d_gene: TRBD1
abundance: .
CDR3nt: TGTGCCAGCAGCCCCAAGGCGGGACAGGGGGCTATGGGCACTGAAGCTTTCTTT
CDR3aa: CASSPKAGQGAMGTEAFF

v_gene: TRBV5-1
j_gene: TRBJ2-3
d_gene: TRBD2
abundance: .
CDR3nt: TGCGCCAGCAGCCTTAGCGGGTTTAGCACAGATACGCAGTATTTT
CDR3aa: CASSLSGFSTDTQYF

v_gene: TRBV6-6
j_gene: TRBJ2-1
d_gene: .
abundance: .
CDR3nt: TGTGCCAGCATCCTTAGAGGGAATGAGCAGTTCTTC
CDR3aa: CASILRGNEQFF

v_gene: TRBV5-1
j_gene: TRBJ2-1
d_gene: TRBD1
abundance: .
CDR3nt: TGCGCCAGCAGCCCGGACAGGGGGCAAAATGAGCAGTTCTTC
CDR3aa: CASSPDRGQNEQFF

v_gene: TRBV6-5
j_gene: TRBJ2-7
d_gene: TRBD1
abundance: .
CDR3nt: TGTGCCAGCAGGGGTCTCGGACAGGGCGCCTACGAGCAGTACTTC
CDR3aa: CASRGLGQGAYEQYF

v_gene: TRBV19
j_gene: TRBJ2-7
d_gene: TRBD1
abundance: .
CDR3nt: TGTGCCAGCAGAACTCGGACAGGGGCATACGAGCAGTACTTC
CDR3aa: CASRTRTGAYEQYF

v_gene: TRBV15
j_gene: TRBJ2-5
d_gene: .
abundance: .
CDR3nt: TGTGCCACCAGCATCAGGGCCCAAGAGACCCAGTACTTC
CDR3aa: CATSIRAQETQYF

v_gene: TRBV11-2
j_gene: TRBJ1-2
d_gene: .
abundance: .
CDR3nt: TGTGCCAGCAGCTCTGGTGCGGGCCACTTGGGCTATGGCTACACCTTC
CDR3aa: CASSSGAGHLGYGYTF

v_gene: TRBV2
j_gene: TRBJ1-2
d_gene: .
abundance: .
CDR3nt: TGTGCCAACAGGGCCACGAAAGGCTACACCTTC
CDR3aa: CANRATKGYTF

v_gene: TRBV6-5
j_gene: TRBJ1-2
d_gene: TRBD1
abundance: few
CDR3nt: TGTGCCACCCTACAAGGACAGGCTAACTATGGCTACACCTTC
CDR3aa: CATLQGQANYGYTF

v_gene: TRBV30
j_gene: TRBJ1-2
d_gene: .
abundance: once
CDR3nt: TGTGCCTGGAGTGAGACCGGACAGTACACCTTC
CDR3aa: CAWSETGQYTF

v_gene: TRBV7-7
j_gene: TRBJ2-5
d_gene: .
abundance: .
CDR3nt: TGTGCCAGCAGCTTGGGGCAGTCCGTCGAGACCCAGTACTTC
CDR3aa: CASSLGQSVETQYF

v_gene: TRBV13
j_gene: TRBJ1-2
d_gene: TRBD1
abundance: few
CDR3nt: TGTGCCAGCAGCTTAGGGACAGGGGAAGATGGCTACACCTTC
CDR3aa: CASSLGTGEDGYTF

v_gene: TRBV19
j_gene: TRBJ2-1
d_gene: .
abundance: .
CDR3nt: TGTGCCAGTAGTATAAAGTCCGGGAATGAGCAGTTCTTC
CDR3aa: CASSIKSGNEQFF

v_gene: TRBV7-9
j_gene: TRBJ2-1
d_gene: TRBD2
abundance: once
CDR3nt: TGTGCCAGCAGCTACTCTAGCGGGGGGGCCTATGAGCAGTTCTTC
CDR3aa: CASSYSSGGAYEQFF

v_gene: TRBV27
j_gene: TRBJ1-4
d_gene: .
abundance: few
CDR3nt: TGTGCCAGCAGTTTAGGGGGCGGTCTTAATGACAAACTGTTTTTT
CDR3aa: CASSLGGGLNDKLFF

v_gene: TRBV5-1
j_gene: TRBJ2-7
d_gene: TRBD1
abundance: .
CDR3nt: TGCGCCAGCAGCGCGACGACAGGGACCTACGAGCAGTACTTC
CDR3aa: CASSATTGTYEQYF

v_gene: TRBV2
j_gene: TRBJ2-3
d_gene: .
abundance: few
CDR3nt: TGTGCCAGCAGGGAACAGGGTATGCGCACAGATACGCAGTATTTT
CDR3aa: CASREQGMRTDTQYF

v_gene: TRBV5-5
j_gene: TRBJ2-2
d_gene: TRBD1
abundance: .
CDR3nt: TGTGCCAGCAGCCCGGGACAGGGGAACACCGGGGAGCTGTTTTTT
CDR3aa: CASSPGQGNTGELFF

v_gene: TRBV6-5
j_gene: TRBJ2-7
d_gene: .
abundance: .
CDR3nt: TGTGCCAGCAGTTACCCGGGGGGCTCATCCTACGAGCAGTACTTC
CDR3aa: CASSYPGGSSYEQYF

v_gene: TRBV2
j_gene: TRBJ1-4
d_gene: .
abundance: .
CDR3nt: TGTGCCAGCAGGTGGACACCGGATAATGAAAAACTGTTTTTT
CDR3aa: CASRWTPDNEKLFF

v_gene: TRBV19
j_gene: TRBJ2-3
d_gene: .
abundance: few
CDR3nt: TGTGCCAGTAGCCCAATAGCGGGCACAGATACGCAGTATTTT
CDR3aa: CASSPIAGTDTQYF

v_gene: TRBV5-1
j_gene: TRBJ2-5
d_gene: TRBD2
abundance: .
CDR3nt: TGCGCCAGCAAAACGGGGGGGTCGGAGACCCAGTACTTC
CDR3aa: CASKTGGSETQYF

v_gene: TRBV10-3
j_gene: TRBJ1-3
d_gene: .
abundance: .
CDR3nt: TGTGCCATCAACCCGGACAGCTCTGGAAACACCATATATTTT
CDR3aa: CAINPDSSGNTIYF

v_gene: TRBV5-4
j_gene: TRBJ2-2
d_gene: .
abundance: .
CDR3nt: TGTGCCAGCAGCTTGTACGGGAGCACCGGGGAGCTGTTTTTT
CDR3aa: CASSLYGSTGELFF

v_gene: TRBV7-9
j_gene: TRBJ2-2
d_gene: .
abundance: .
CDR3nt: TGTGCCAGCAGCCCAACCGGGGAGCTGTTTTTT
CDR3aa: CASSPTGELFF

v_gene: TRBV2
j_gene: TRBJ2-7
d_gene: TRBD2
abundance: .
CDR3nt: TGTGCCAGCAGCTACCGGGAGGCCTACGAGCAGTACTTC
CDR3aa: CASSYREAYEQYF

v_gene: TRBV19
j_gene: TRBJ2-3
d_gene: .
abundance: .
CDR3nt: TGTGCCAGTAGTGGACTCGGCGGTACGCAGTATTTT
CDR3aa: CASSGLGGTQYF

v_gene: TRBV19
j_gene: TRBJ2-7
d_gene: TRBD2
abundance: few
CDR3nt: TGTGCCAGTAGCCCCACTAGCGGGGGCCTCTACGAGCAGTACTTC
CDR3aa: CASSPTSGGLYEQYF

v_gene: TRBV5-6
j_gene: TRBJ2-7
d_gene: .
abundance: few
CDR3nt: TGTGCCAGCAGCTTGGTCCACAGTAATGCCTACGAGCAGTACTTC
CDR3aa: CASSLVHSNAYEQYF

v_gene: TRBV5-4
j_gene: TRBJ1-4
d_gene: TRBD1
abundance: .
CDR3nt: TGTGCCAGCAGCTTGACAGGGGACCGCGAAAAACTGTTTTTT
CDR3aa: CASSLTGDREKLFF

v_gene: TRBV4-1
j_gene: TRBJ2-7
d_gene: .
abundance: .
CDR3nt: TGCGCCAGCAGGGAAGGGGACGAGCAGTACTTC
CDR3aa: CASREGDEQYF

v_gene: TRBV28
j_gene: TRBJ1-5
d_gene: TRBD1
abundance: .
CDR3nt: TGTGCCAGCAGGCGACAGGGTCTCAATCAGCCCCAGCATTTT
CDR3aa: CASRRQGLNQPQHF

v_gene: TRBV9
j_gene: TRBJ2-3
d_gene: TRBD1
abundance: .
CDR3nt: TGTGCCAGCAGCGTGATCGAGACAGGGGCGGCAGATACGCAGTATTTT
CDR3aa: CASSVIETGAADTQYF

v_gene: TRBV15
j_gene: TRBJ2-5
d_gene: TRBD1
abundance: .
CDR3nt: TGTGCCACCAGCAGACTTAGGACAGGGGGTCATCATCAAGAGACCCAGTACTTC
CDR3aa: CATSRLRTGGHHQETQYF

v_gene: TRBV25-1
j_gene: TRBJ2-7
d_gene: .
abundance: .
CDR3nt: TGTGCCAGCAGTGAACTCCGGTCCGAGCAGTACTTC
CDR3aa: CASSELRSEQYF

v_gene: TRBV29-1
j_gene: TRBJ1-2
d_gene: TRBD1
abundance: .
CDR3nt: TGCAGCACCGAGCAGACAGGGATGCGGGGCTACACCTTC
CDR3aa: CSTEQTGMRGYTF

v_gene: TRBV2
j_gene: TRBJ2-5
d_gene: TRBD2
abundance: .
CDR3nt: TGTGCCAGCAGCGCCTGGGCTAGCGGGGGGAAAGAGACCCAGTACTTC
CDR3aa: CASSAWASGGKETQYF